A selection of T cell receptor beta chains follows, all from one sample in a study of blood T cell repertoires in COVID-19. Here immunoSEQ multiplex PCR was the method, and the copy in TCRdb shows in-frame clones only, minus some. Among some 150,000 clones, approximately 81% were seen once, and the ten largest hold over 7.5%. Material: peripheral blood. Every receptor here comes from a woman in her sixties with active or convalescent COVID-19. The CDR3 runs from the conserved cysteine through the conserved F or W. D genes are given only for firm matches. Size is omitted from some rows. Given values are once, few, many or a class for expanded clones.

v_gene: TRBV2; abundance: once; j_gene: TRBJ2-5; d_gene: NA; CDR3aa: CASSTGRGLETQYF; CDR3nt: TGTGCCAGCAGTACAGGGAGGGGGTTGGAGACCCAGTACTTC
v_gene: TRBV3-1/TRBV3-2; abundance: few; j_gene: TRBJ1-1; d_gene: NA; CDR3aa: CASSATGNTEAFF; CDR3nt: TGTGCCAGCAGCGCGACAGGGAACACTGAAGCTTTCTTT
v_gene: TRBV7-2; abundance: NA; j_gene: TRBJ1-3; d_gene: TRBD1; CDR3aa: CASSLGVPGGATGNTIYF; CDR3nt: TGTGCCAGCAGCTTAGGAGTCCCAGGGGGCGCTACTGGAAACACCATATATTTT
v_gene: TRBV28; abundance: NA; j_gene: TRBJ1-5; d_gene: TRBD1; CDR3aa: CASSPTSYQGGHQPQHF; CDR3nt: TGTGCCAGCAGTCCCACTTCCTACCAGGGGGGCCATCAGCCCCAGCATTTT
v_gene: TRBV4-1; abundance: NA; j_gene: TRBJ2-2; d_gene: TRBD2; CDR3aa: CASSQDRTLAGGPGELFF; CDR3nt: TGCGCCAGCAGCCAAGATAGGACCCTAGCGGGGGGGCCAGGGGAGCTGTTTTTT
v_gene: TRBV7-6; abundance: few; j_gene: TRBJ1-1; d_gene: NA; CDR3aa: CAIGKEEGTEAFF; CDR3nt: TGTGCCATCGGGAAAGAAGAGGGCACTGAAGCTTTCTTT
v_gene: TRBV5-6; abundance: NA; j_gene: TRBJ2-4; d_gene: NA; CDR3aa: CASSLDRLDAKNIQYF; CDR3nt: TGTGCCAGCAGCTTAGACAGATTAGACGCCAAAAACATTCAGTACTTC
v_gene: TRBV7-9; abundance: NA; j_gene: TRBJ1-2; d_gene: TRBD1; CDR3aa: CASSSGTGIHTF; CDR3nt: TGTGCCAGCAGCTCCGGGACAGGGATTCACACCTTC
v_gene: TRBV28; abundance: NA; j_gene: TRBJ2-1; d_gene: TRBD2; CDR3aa: CASSRSGGNDEQFF; CDR3nt: TGTGCCAGCAGCCGTAGCGGGGGGAACGATGAGCAGTTCTTC
v_gene: TRBV18; abundance: NA; j_gene: TRBJ1-2; d_gene: NA; CDR3aa: CASSPGLDNYGYTF; CDR3nt: TGTGCCAGCTCACCGGGACTAGATAACTATGGCTACACCTTC
v_gene: TRBV28; abundance: NA; j_gene: TRBJ1-6; d_gene: NA; CDR3aa: CASSLLAGNSPLHF; CDR3nt: TGTGCCAGCAGTTTATTGGCAGGCAATTCACCCCTCCACTTT
v_gene: TRBV18; abundance: NA; j_gene: TRBJ1-1; d_gene: NA; CDR3aa: CASSPTPGRTVMNTEAFF; CDR3nt: TGTGCCAGCTCACCGACCCCGGGACGGACAGTTATGAACACTGAAGCTTTCTTT
v_gene: TRBV6-5; abundance: NA; j_gene: TRBJ1-2; d_gene: TRBD1; CDR3aa: CASNPMGGQTYGYTF; CDR3nt: TGTGCCAGCAACCCCATGGGGGGACAGACCTATGGCTACACCTTC
v_gene: TRBV12-3/TRBV12-4; abundance: NA; j_gene: TRBJ1-1; d_gene: NA; CDR3aa: CASSQDRPAEAFF; CDR3nt: TGTGCCAGCAGTCAAGACAGGCCTGCTGAAGCTTTCTTT
v_gene: TRBV5-4; abundance: NA; j_gene: TRBJ2-6; d_gene: NA; CDR3aa: CASSFATSGANVLTF; CDR3nt: TGTGCCAGCAGCTTTGCCACTTCTGGGGCCAACGTCCTGACTTTC
v_gene: TRBV30; abundance: NA; j_gene: TRBJ2-2; d_gene: NA; CDR3aa: CAGPRGTGELFF; CDR3nt: TGTGCCGGACCAAGGGGGACCGGGGAGCTGTTTTTT
v_gene: TRBV6-7; abundance: NA; j_gene: TRBJ1-6; d_gene: TRBD1; CDR3aa: CASSDRGRRGSPLHF; CDR3nt: TGTGCCAGCAGTGACAGGGGGCGACGAGGATCACCCCTCCACTTT
v_gene: TRBV6-5; abundance: NA; j_gene: TRBJ1-2; d_gene: NA; CDR3aa: CAAMAGTNYGYTF; CDR3nt: TGTGCCGCCATGGCAGGGACTAACTATGGCTACACCTTC
v_gene: TRBV5-4; abundance: NA; j_gene: TRBJ2-7; d_gene: TRBD2; CDR3aa: CASSLGLAGAYEQYF; CDR3nt: TGTGCCAGCAGCTTGGGATTAGCGGGAGCGTACGAGCAGTACTTC
v_gene: TRBV19; abundance: NA; j_gene: TRBJ1-5; d_gene: NA; CDR3aa: CASRRGYSNQPQHF; CDR3nt: TGTGCCAGTAGGCGGGGTTATAGCAATCAGCCCCAGCATTTT
v_gene: TRBV6-1; abundance: NA; j_gene: TRBJ2-7; d_gene: TRBD2; CDR3aa: CASSEGSGRFDEQYF; CDR3nt: TGTGCCAGCAGTGAAGGAAGCGGGAGGTTCGACGAGCAGTACTTC
v_gene: TRBV27; abundance: NA; j_gene: TRBJ2-7; d_gene: NA; CDR3aa: CASSSNWYEQYF; CDR3nt: TGTGCCAGCAGTTCGAACTGGTACGAGCAGTACTTC
v_gene: TRBV6-4; abundance: NA; j_gene: TRBJ1-2; d_gene: TRBD1; CDR3aa: CASTWDRGNGYTF; CDR3nt: TGTGCCAGCACCTGGGACAGGGGGAATGGCTACACCTTC
v_gene: TRBV5-6; abundance: NA; j_gene: TRBJ2-2; d_gene: NA; CDR3aa: CASTRWGGKNTGELFF; CDR3nt: TGTGCCAGCACCCGGTGGGGCGGGAAGAACACCGGGGAGCTGTTTTTT
v_gene: TRBV9; abundance: NA; j_gene: TRBJ2-1; d_gene: NA; CDR3aa: CASSVEAAGFTNNEQFF; CDR3nt: TGTGCCAGCAGCGTAGAGGCGGCGGGGTTCACTAACAATGAGCAGTTCTTC
v_gene: TRBV19; abundance: NA; j_gene: TRBJ1-5; d_gene: NA; CDR3aa: CASSIIEWGDQPQHF; CDR3nt: TGTGCCAGTAGTATTATCGAATGGGGCGATCAGCCCCAGCATTTT
v_gene: TRBV28; abundance: NA; j_gene: TRBJ1-2; d_gene: TRBD1; CDR3aa: CASRASGTGDRGIYGYTF; CDR3nt: TGTGCCAGCAGGGCCTCCGGGACAGGGGACCGAGGAATCTATGGCTACACCTTC
v_gene: TRBV6-4; abundance: NA; j_gene: TRBJ2-3; d_gene: TRBD2; CDR3aa: CASSVLAAAPDTQYF; CDR3nt: TGTGCCAGCAGTGTGCTAGCGGCGGCCCCAGATACGCAGTATTTT
v_gene: TRBV5-5; abundance: NA; j_gene: TRBJ1-6; d_gene: TRBD1; CDR3aa: CASSFDGTGDNSPLHF; CDR3nt: TGTGCCAGCAGTTTCGATGGGACAGGTGATAATTCACCCCTCCACTTT
v_gene: TRBV6-1; abundance: NA; j_gene: TRBJ2-2; d_gene: TRBD1; CDR3aa: CASSAGTGGKSGELFF; CDR3nt: TGTGCCAGCAGTGCCGGGACAGGGGGTAAATCCGGGGAGCTGTTTTTT
v_gene: TRBV29-1; abundance: NA; j_gene: TRBJ1-3; d_gene: NA; CDR3aa: CSVSETGSGNTIYF; CDR3nt: TGCAGCGTTTCAGAAACAGGGTCCGGAAACACCATATATTTT
v_gene: TRBV5-6; abundance: NA; j_gene: TRBJ2-6; d_gene: TRBD2; CDR3aa: CASSLGGLGYVQANVLTF; CDR3nt: TGTGCCAGCAGCTTGGGGGGACTAGGGTATGTTCAGGCCAACGTCCTGACTTTC
v_gene: TRBV7-8; abundance: NA; j_gene: TRBJ2-1; d_gene: NA; CDR3aa: CASSLAGLATNEQFF; CDR3nt: TGTGCCAGCAGCTTAGCCGGGCTAGCGACCAATGAGCAGTTCTTC
v_gene: TRBV11-2; abundance: NA; j_gene: TRBJ2-5; d_gene: TRBD2; CDR3aa: CASSSPAGGQETQYF; CDR3nt: TGTGCCAGCAGCTCCCCTGCGGGAGGGCAAGAGACCCAGTACTTC
v_gene: TRBV28; abundance: NA; j_gene: TRBJ1-3; d_gene: NA; CDR3aa: CASSIISSGRNTIYF; CDR3nt: TGTGCCAGCAGCATAATTAGCTCTGGCCGAAACACCATATATTTT
v_gene: TRBV6-1; abundance: NA; j_gene: TRBJ2-7; d_gene: NA; CDR3aa: CASSDINRDWAYEQYF; CDR3nt: TGTGCCAGCAGTGACATTAACCGGGACTGGGCCTACGAGCAGTACTTC
v_gene: TRBV3-1/TRBV3-2; abundance: NA; j_gene: TRBJ2-6; d_gene: NA; CDR3aa: CASSQGGHEDSGANVLTF; CDR3nt: TGTGCCAGCAGCCAAGGCGGGCACGAAGACTCTGGGGCCAACGTCCTGACTTTC
v_gene: TRBV7-9; abundance: NA; j_gene: TRBJ1-3; d_gene: TRBD1; CDR3aa: CASSPFLGGFSGNTIYF; CDR3nt: TGTGCCAGCAGCCCCTTTTTAGGGGGCTTCTCTGGAAACACCATATATTTT
v_gene: TRBV6-1; abundance: once; j_gene: TRBJ1-5; d_gene: NA; CDR3aa: CASSEASRNQPQHF; CDR3nt: TGTGCCAGCAGTGAAGCCTCGAGAAATCAGCCCCAGCATTTT
v_gene: TRBV7-2; abundance: NA; j_gene: TRBJ2-5; d_gene: TRBD2; CDR3aa: CASSRLAETQYF; CDR3nt: TGTGCCAGCAGCCGACTAGCAGAGACCCAGTACTTC
v_gene: TRBV2; abundance: NA; j_gene: TRBJ2-1; d_gene: NA; CDR3aa: CASSAGVSYNEQFF; CDR3nt: TGTGCCAGCAGTGCGGGGGTATCCTACAATGAGCAGTTCTTC
v_gene: TRBV7-8; abundance: NA; j_gene: TRBJ1-4; d_gene: NA; CDR3aa: CASSLLGGNEKLFF; CDR3nt: TGTGCCAGCAGCTTACTAGGAGGGAACGAAAAACTGTTTTTT
v_gene: TRBV6-5; abundance: NA; j_gene: TRBJ1-3; d_gene: NA; CDR3aa: CASSTDRRGDTIYF; CDR3nt: TGTGCCAGCAGTACCGACAGGAGAGGAGACACCATATATTTT